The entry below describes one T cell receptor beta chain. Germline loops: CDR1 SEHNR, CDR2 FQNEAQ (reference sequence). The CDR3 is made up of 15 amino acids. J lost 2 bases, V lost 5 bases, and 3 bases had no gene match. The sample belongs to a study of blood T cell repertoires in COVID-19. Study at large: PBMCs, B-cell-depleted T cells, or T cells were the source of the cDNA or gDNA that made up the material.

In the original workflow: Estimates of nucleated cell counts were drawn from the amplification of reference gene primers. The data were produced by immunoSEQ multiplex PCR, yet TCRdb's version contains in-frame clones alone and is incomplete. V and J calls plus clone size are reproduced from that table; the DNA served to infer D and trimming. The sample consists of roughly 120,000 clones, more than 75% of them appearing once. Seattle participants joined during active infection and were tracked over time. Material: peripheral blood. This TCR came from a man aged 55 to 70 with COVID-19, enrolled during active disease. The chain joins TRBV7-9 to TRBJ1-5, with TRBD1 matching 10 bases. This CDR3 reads CASSRGTGGNQPQHF. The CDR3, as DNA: TGTGCCAGCAGCCGTGGGACAGGGGGCAATCAGCCCCAGCATTTT.